The 25 T cell receptor beta chains given below trace back to one sample, sequenced in a study of shared clonotypes between healthy human individuals. TCRdb keeps only in-frame clones here, not all; method: immunoSEQ multiplex PCR. Of about 480,000 clones listed, approximately 85% are singletons. Sample: PBMCs. The receptors derive from a woman aged 40 to 55 in good health. Some clones in this sample may be carry-over from other donors' samples.

V usage is TRBV11-2 and J usage is TRBJ2-7; TRBD2 matches 10 bases. J was trimmed by 3 bases and V by 2 bases; bases with no gene match: 4. Germline V gene sequence: CDR1 SGHAT, CDR2 FQNNGV. The CDR3 length is 15 residues. This CDR3 is CASSLRTSGDYEQYF. The CDR3, as DNA: TGTGCCAGCAGCTTAAGGACTAGCGGAGACTACGAGCAGTACTTC.

V usage is TRBV30 and J usage is TRBJ2-3; TRBD2 aligns across 7 bases. The CDR3 is made up of 13 amino acids. After removal of 8 bases from V and 9 bases from J, the junction contained 14 bases not matched to a gene. The germline V gene has CDR1 GTSNPN and CDR2 SVGIG (reference sequence). CDR3 loop: CAGVGEGIRTQYF. DNA of the CDR3: TGTGCCGGGGTAGGGGAGGGGATAAGGACGCAGTATTTT.

Notes on this clone: Other DNA variants within this sample encode the same CDR3. The genes are TRBV15 and TRBJ2-2; D is unclear. The V gene's germline CDR1 is LNHNV and CDR2 YYDKDF (reference sequence). The V gene lost 1 base and the J gene lost 7 bases, with 4 bases spanning the gap. The CDR3 runs 12 residues. CDR3 region: CATSRVRGELFF. The CDR3 coding sequence is TGTGCCACCAGCAGAGTGCGCGGGGAGCTGTTTTTT.

The genes are TRBV2 and TRBJ1-2; D ambiguous. With 0 bases removed from V and 7 bases from J, the gap between germline ends came to 6 bases. The CDR3 is 12 residues long. CDR1 and CDR2 (germline): SNHLY, FYNNEI. The CDR3 loop is CASSEALTGYTF. The CDR3 bases are TGTGCCAGCAGTGAAGCGCTTACTGGCTACACCTTC.

CDR3 region: CASSSTGFGPYEQYF. The CDR3 nucleotides read TGTGCCAGCAGCTCTACCGGTTTTGGCCCCTACGAGCAGTACTTC. The V call is TRBV5-5, the J call TRBJ2-7; no clear D. V was clipped by 3 bases and J by 2 bases, with 15 bases between them. CDR1 is SGHKS and CDR2 is YYEKEE in the germline V gene (reference sequence). This CDR3 spans 15 amino acids.

This chain joins TRBV27 and TRBJ2-7, with D perhaps assigned TRBD1 or TRBD2 (5 bases each). Trimming took 4 bases from V and 2 from J, leaving 15 bases between them. The CDR3 is made up of 15 amino acids. Germline V lookup: CDR1 MNHEY, CDR2 SMNVEV (reference sequence). CDR3 coding DNA: TGTGCCAGCAGTTCCCCTGGGACGAATACCTACGAGCAGTACTTC. Its translation: CASSSPGTNTYEQYF.

This clone was detected only a few times. The chain combines TRBV4-1 with TRBJ1-1; a possible D gene is TRBD1 (5 bases). This CDR3 is built from 16 residues. In germline, CDR1 is MGHRA, CDR2 YSYEKL. The ends were cut back, 1 base at V and 6 bases at J, with 18 bases in the middle. CDR3 sequence reads: CASSQVSGGSSAEAFF. The CDR3 bases are TGCGCCAGCAGCCAAGTCTCTGGGGGGTCAAGCGCTGAAGCTTTCTTT.

The rearrangement uses TRBV7-3 and TRBJ2-2, with D unresolved. CDR3 size: 12 residues. V dropped 3 bases and J dropped 2 bases, with 1 base sitting between them. Germline-derived CDR1 and CDR2 are SGHTA and FQGTGA. In DNA, the CDR3 is TGTGCCAGCAGCTTCAACACCGGGGAGCTGTTTTTT. Encoded protein: CASSFNTGELFF.

The chain combines TRBV6-1 with TRBJ1-5, with 7 nucleotides matching TRBD1. The CDR3 loop spans 16 amino acids. V gave up 1 base and J gave up 2 bases; unmatched junction bases: 5. The germline V gene has CDR1 MNHNS and CDR2 SASEGT. CDR3 sequence: CASSEEKGAGNQPQHF. The CDR3 nucleotides read TGTGCCAGCAGTGAAGAAAAGGGGGCGGGCAATCAGCCCCAGCATTTT.

This CDR3 is CASSVQGTSGQETQYF. The DNA of the CDR3 is TGTGCCAGCAGTGTTCAGGGGACTAGCGGGCAAGAGACCCAGTACTTC. V and J are TRBV2 and TRBJ2-5; TRBD2 matches at 12 bases. The germline gives CDR1 SNHLY, CDR2 FYNNEI. J lost 2 bases, V lost 4 bases, and 5 bases had no gene match. This CDR3 is built from 16 residues.

CDR3 sequence: CATSREHRGTNTQYF. The CDR3 DNA sequence: TGTGCCACCAGCAGAGAGCATAGGGGGACGAATACGCAGTATTTT. The chain links TRBV15 to TRBJ2-3; D might be TRBD1 (6 bases). Germline-derived CDR1 and CDR2 are LNHNV and YYDKDF (reference sequence). The CDR3 runs 15 residues. V was pared by 0 bases and J by 7 bases, with 14 bases between.

The chain combines TRBV18 with TRBJ1-3, with D maybe TRBD1 (6 bases). The V end was cut by 3 bases, the J end by 2 bases, with 14 bases between. CDR3 length equals 16 residues. Germline V gives CDR1 KGHSH, CDR2 LQKENI. CDR3 region: CASSPPGGAAGNTIYF. The DNA of the CDR3 is TGTGCCAGCTCACCCCCCGGGGGGGCAGCTGGAAACACCATATATTTT.

V usage is TRBV4-2 and J usage is TRBJ2-5; D is possibly TRBD2 (5 bases). The ends were cut back, 2 bases at V and 5 bases at J, with 18 bases in the middle. The CDR3 spans 16 residues. CDR1 is LGHNA and CDR2 is YNFKEQ in the germline V gene. The CDR3, as DNA: TGTGCCAGCAGCCAACAAACGGGAAGGGTTGGCGAGACCCAGTACTTC. This gives the protein CASSQQTGRVGETQYF.

The CDR3 DNA sequence: TGTGCCAGCAGCTCCGGGACAGACTCCTACGAGCAGTACTTC. The encoded protein is CASSSGTDSYEQYF. The rearrangement links TRBV11-1 to TRBJ2-7; 7 nucleotides agree with TRBD1. The CDR3 is 14 residues long. J lost 0 bases, V lost 4 bases, and 3 bases had no gene match. Germline V gene sequence: CDR1 SGHAT, CDR2 FQDESV (reference sequence).

The J gene is TRBJ2-2, the V gene TRBV4-1; 14 bases match TRBD2. In germline, CDR1 is MGHRA, CDR2 YSYEKL. V was clipped by 3 bases and J by 9 bases; unmatched bases: 6. CDR3 size: 16 residues. This CDR3 is CASSQGLAGVGRELFF. DNA of the CDR3: TGCGCCAGCAGCCAGGGACTAGCGGGAGTCGGGCGGGAGCTGTTTTTT.

V and J are TRBV27 and TRBJ1-2; TRBD1 might be the D (5 bases). Germline V CDR1 and CDR2: MNHEY, SMNVEV (reference sequence). This CDR3 contains 14 residues. Trimming took off 1 base at V and 2 bases at J, with 8 bases between the two ends. The chain's CDR3 is CASSLFGTNYGYTF. The CDR3 DNA reads TGTGCCAGCAGTTTATTCGGGACCAACTATGGCTACACCTTC.

This chain connects TRBV27 to TRBJ2-6; no firm D call. V was trimmed by 6 bases and J by 3 bases, leaving 9 bases between them. CDR3 length: 14 residues. Germline CDR1 MNHEY, CDR2 SMNVEV (reference sequence). In DNA, the CDR3 is TGTGCCAGCAGCCCAAATCTTGGGGCCAACGTCCTGACTTTC. It encodes CASSPNLGANVLTF. Filled out from reference TRBV27 and TRBJ2-6, the complete variable domain reads EAQVTQNPRYLITVTGKKLTVTCSQNMNHEYMSWYRQDPGLGLRQIYYSMNVEVTDKGDVPEGYKVSRKEKRNFPLILESPSPNQTSLYFCASSPNLGANVLTFGAGSRLTVL.

The chain joins TRBV19 to TRBJ2-5; 7 nucleotides match TRBD2. The J segment lost 5 bases and the V segment lost 4 bases, leaving 10 bases of the junction unmatched. Germline V CDR1 and CDR2: LNHDA, SQIVND (reference sequence). The CDR3 is made up of 15 amino acids. CDR3: CASSTGRRAVETQYF. The DNA for the CDR3 is TGTGCCAGTAGTACCGGGAGGAGGGCGGTGGAGACCCAGTACTTC.

This chain uses TRBV15 with TRBJ2-1; a weak D match, TRBD2 (5 bases). CDR3 size: 13 residues. V lost 5 bases and J 4 bases, leaving 9 bases between the germline ends. Looked up from germline, CDR1 is LNHNV and CDR2 is YYDKDF (reference sequence). The CDR3, as DNA: TGTGCCACCAGCCGGGGTAGATACAATGAGCAGTTCTTC. Protein product: CATSRGRYNEQFF.

The rearrangement links TRBV7-8 to TRBJ2-5; the D is unclear. The CDR3 has 15 residues. Per germline, CDR1 SGHVS and CDR2 FQNEAQ. Deletions cut 2 bases from V and 2 bases from J, with 12 bases between. The CDR3, as DNA: TGTGCCAGCAGCTTATGGTTAGGAGCACAAGAGACCCAGTACTTC. Translating it yields CASSLWLGAQETQYF.

The chain recombines TRBV5-1 with TRBJ2-7; possibly TRBD1 for D (7 bases). V shed 1 base and J shed 3 bases, with 11 bases lying between them. This CDR3 has 14 residues. Germline CDR1 is SGHRS and CDR2 is YFSETQ. The CDR3 loop reads CASSLLQGGYEQYF. The CDR3 region has the DNA TGCGCCAGCAGCTTGCTTCAGGGGGGCTACGAGCAGTACTTC. Based on the CDR3 plus reference TRBV5-1 and TRBJ2-7, the full variable domain is KAGVTQTPRYLIKTRGQQVTLSCSPISGHRSVSWYQQTPGQGLQFLFEYFSETQRNKGNFPGRFSGRQFSNSRSEMNVSTLELGDSALYLCASSLLQGGYEQYFGPGTRLTVT.

This chain links TRBV7-8 with TRBJ2-3, with 13 bases aligning to TRBD2. CDR1 SGHVS and CDR2 FQNEAQ come from the germline V gene. The CDR3 is 16 residues long. Trimming took 6 bases from V and 0 from J; bases not matched to a gene: 3. CDR3 in amino acids: CASSWGLAGSTDTQYF. DNA of the CDR3: TGTGCCAGCAGTTGGGGACTAGCGGGGAGCACAGATACGCAGTATTTT.

This chain connects TRBV5-1 to TRBJ2-3, with D maybe TRBD1 (6 bases). This CDR3 spans 14 amino acids. Trimming pared 5 bases from V and 0 bases from J, leaving 10 bases between. Germline values: CDR1 SGHRS, CDR2 YFSETQ. CDR3 region: CASSPDSSTDTQYF. Here the CDR3 DNA reads TGCGCCAGCAGTCCGGACAGTAGCACAGATACGCAGTATTTT. The full variable domain, in which reference TRBV5-1 and TRBJ2-3 provide the parts outside the CDR3, is KAGVTQTPRYLIKTRGQQVTLSCSPISGHRSVSWYQQTPGQGLQFLFEYFSETQRNKGNFPGRFSGRQFSNSRSEMNVSTLELGDSALYLCASSPDSSTDTQYFGPGTRLTVL.

In its sample, this clone was seen a few times. The rearrangement uses TRBV15 and TRBJ2-2; D possibly uses TRBD1 or TRBD2 (5 bases each). Germline V gene sequence: CDR1 LNHNV, CDR2 YYDKDF (reference sequence). The CDR3 consists of 16 residues. V was shortened by 3 bases and J by 4 bases, with 15 bases between the two germline ends. CDR3 DNA: TGTGCCACCAGCAGTAACCGCCGGGACCCCACCGGGGAGCTGTTTTTT. It yields the protein CATSSNRRDPTGELFF.

The chain recombines TRBV27 with TRBJ1-5, with D possibly being TRBD1 (6 bases). The V gene lost 2 bases and the J gene lost 7 bases, with 15 bases spanning the gap. CDR1 and CDR2 (germline): MNHEY, SMNVEV (reference sequence). CDR3 length: 15 amino acids. CDR3 residues: CASSLRGGAGQPQHF. Here the CDR3 DNA reads TGTGCCAGCAGTTTACGGGGGGGGGCTGGGCAGCCCCAGCATTTT.